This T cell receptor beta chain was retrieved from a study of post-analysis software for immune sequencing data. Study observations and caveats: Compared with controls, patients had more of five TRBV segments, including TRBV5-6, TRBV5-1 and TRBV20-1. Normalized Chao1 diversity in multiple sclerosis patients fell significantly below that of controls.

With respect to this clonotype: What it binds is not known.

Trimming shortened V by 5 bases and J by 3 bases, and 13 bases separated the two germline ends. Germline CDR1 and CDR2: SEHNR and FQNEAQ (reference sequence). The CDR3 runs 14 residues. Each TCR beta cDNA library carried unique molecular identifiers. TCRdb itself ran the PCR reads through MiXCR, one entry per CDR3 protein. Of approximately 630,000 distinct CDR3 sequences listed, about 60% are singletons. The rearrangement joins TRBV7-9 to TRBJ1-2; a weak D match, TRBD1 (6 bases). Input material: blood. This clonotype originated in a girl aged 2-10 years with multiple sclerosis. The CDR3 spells CASSPRGADYGYTF. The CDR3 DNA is TGTGCCAGCAGCCCGAGGGGGGCGGACTATGGCTACACCTTC.